The 32 T cell receptor beta chains below were found in one sample sequenced in a study of T cell changes during pregnancy in multiple sclerosis. Clones were sequenced by immunoSEQ multiplex PCR, and TCRdb holds only the in-frame ones, with some missing. The data hold around 55,000 clones, with 93% observed a single time. The sample in question was CD8+ T cells from peripheral blood mononuclear cells, obtained in the second trimester of pregnancy. The source is a female donor with multiple sclerosis, enrolled in a pregnancy study.

V gene TRBV9 combines with J gene TRBJ1-3, with TRBD1 identical over 7 bases. V gave up 4 bases and J gave up 0 bases; unmatched junction bases: 13. Germline V lookup: CDR1 SGDLS, CDR2 YYNGEE. The CDR3 is 18 amino acids. CDR3 region: CASSPFLRSGGSGNTIYF. CDR3 bases: TGTGCCAGCAGCCCCTTTCTACGTTCAGGGGGCTCTGGAAACACCATATATTTT.

The J gene is TRBJ2-7, the V gene TRBV18; TRBD1 might be the D (6 bases). Germline V CDR1 and CDR2: KGHSH, LQKENI. V lost 9 bases to trimming and J lost 0 bases, with 15 bases between them. The CDR3 runs 14 residues. The CDR3 region is CASSDRTTSYEQYF. In DNA, the CDR3 is TGTGCCAGTTCAGACAGGACAACCTCCTACGAGCAGTACTTC.

CDR3 nucleotides: TGTGCCAGCACCCTAGGGACAGGGCCCTACGAGCAGTACTTC. This encodes CASTLGTGPYEQYF. The chain couples TRBV2 to TRBJ2-7; 9 bases match TRBD1. The germline V gene encodes CDR1 SNHLY and CDR2 FYNNEI. This CDR3 spans 14 amino acids. The ends lost 7 bases at V and 2 bases at J; junction bases unmatched: 6. Full variable domain (remainder filled in from reference TRBV2 and TRBJ2-7): EPEVTQTPSHQVTQMGQEVILRCVPISNHLYFYWYRQILGQKVEFLVSFYNNEISEKSEIFDDQFSVERPDGSNFTLKIRSTKLEDSAMYFCASTLGTGPYEQYFGPGTRLTVT.

Details on this clone: Additional DNA sequences in this sample encode the identical CDR3. The V call is TRBV27, the J call TRBJ1-2; D may be TRBD1 (5 bases). The CDR3 totals 13 residues. Germline values: CDR1 MNHEY, CDR2 SMNVEV (reference sequence). Deletions cut 3 bases from V and 2 bases from J, with 7 bases between. CDR3 sequence reads: CASSLQGNYGYTF. The CDR3 DNA follows: TGTGCCAGCAGTTTGCAGGGAAACTATGGCTACACCTTC.

This chain joins TRBV4-1 and TRBJ2-1; the match to TRBD1 covers 12 bases. From germline, CDR1 is MGHRA and CDR2 YSYEKL. Trimming at V came to 1 base and at J to 8 bases, leaving 6 bases not matched to a gene. This CDR3 comprises 16 residues. The CDR3 nucleotides read TGCGCCAGCAGCCAAGTCCCGGGACAGGGGGCCGATGAGCAGTTCTTC. Protein product: CASSQVPGQGADEQFF.

The chain couples TRBV27 to TRBJ2-5, with a possible D match to TRBD1 (6 bases). This CDR3 spans 11 amino acids. Germline V CDR1 and CDR2: MNHEY, SMNVEV (reference sequence). V lost 6 bases to trimming and J lost 7 bases, with 9 bases between them. DNA for the CDR3: TGTGCCAGCAGGAAGACAGGGACCCAGTACTTC. It translates to CASRKTGTQYF.

The chain carries TRBV7-6 and TRBJ2-7; tentative D call: TRBD1 (5 bases). Looked up from germline, CDR1 is SGHVS and CDR2 is FNYEAQ. Between the trimmed V and J ends, which lost 1 base and 2 bases, there was a span of 9 bases. CDR3 length: 14 amino acids. CDR3 amino acids: CASSLGQQAYEQYF. CDR3 nucleotides: TGTGCCAGCAGCTTAGGTCAACAGGCCTACGAGCAGTACTTC.

This clone came up once. The genes are TRBV4-2 and TRBJ2-2; possible D gene TRBD2, 6 bases. Trimming shortened V by 4 bases and J by 7 bases, and 10 bases separated the two germline ends. The V gene's germline CDR1 is LGHNA and CDR2 YNFKEQ. The CDR3 length is 13 residues. CDR3 nucleotide sequence: TGTGCCAGCAGCCGGGAGGATATCGGGGAGCTGTTTTTT. Its protein product is CASSREDIGELFF.

This chain joins TRBV28 and TRBJ1-3; D not resolved. Trimming cost V 5 bases and J 8 bases, with 19 bases left between them. From germline, CDR1 is MDHEN and CDR2 SYDVKM. This CDR3 is built from 15 residues. The CDR3 is CASSEERRVWDTIYF. The CDR3 DNA reads TGTGCCAGCAGTGAGGAAAGGAGGGTTTGGGACACCATATATTTT.

V gene TRBV28 combines with J gene TRBJ1-2, with unresolved D. The CDR3 extends over 15 amino acids. The V end was cut by 8 bases, the J end by 1 base, with 17 bases between. Germline assignment: CDR1 MDHEN and CDR2 SYDVKM. The CDR3 DNA sequence: TGTGCCAGCTTCCAGGATTGGGCCGGTAACTATGGCTACACCTTC. It codes for CASFQDWAGNYGYTF.

This chain connects TRBV7-9 to TRBJ1-2; TRBD1 agrees at 8 bases. Germline V gives CDR1 SEHNR, CDR2 FQNEAQ (reference sequence). The CDR3 is made up of 15 amino acids. The junction had 13 bases not matched to a gene; V was cut back by 8 bases and J by 5 bases. The CDR3 coding sequence is TGTGCCAGCGGAATGACAGGGGAACGGGCTTATGGCTACACCTTC. Amino acid sequence: CASGMTGERAYGYTF.

The rearrangement joins TRBV21-1 to TRBJ2-7; the table names TRBD2, a call not compared with the DNA. TRBV21-1 is a known pseudogene. CDR3 length: 15 residues. CDR3 sequence reads: CASSKGEGGDYEQYF. Here the CDR3 DNA reads TGTGCCAGCAGCAAAGGGGAGGGGGGAGACTACGAGCAGTACTTC.

The chain has TRBV28 and TRBJ2-5; 7 bases agree with TRBD2. The germline CDR1 and CDR2 sequences are MDHEN and SYDVKM. The CDR3 totals 17 residues. Trimming removed 6 bases from V and 2 bases from J; junction bases left unmatched: 15. The CDR3: CASSTSLGLELQETQYF. CDR3 nucleotide sequence: TGTGCCAGCAGCACCTCCCTCGGACTAGAGTTGCAAGAGACCCAGTACTTC.

J is TRBJ1-5 and V is TRBV6-1, with D tentatively TRBD1 (5 bases). Germline CDR1 reads MNHNS; CDR2 reads SASEGT. Trimming removed 2 bases from V and 1 base from J, with 12 bases in between. The CDR3 extends over 16 amino acids. The CDR3 nucleotides are TGTGCCAGCAGTGAATTAGACAGACTCAGCAATCAGCCCCAGCATTTT. Protein sequence: CASSELDRLSNQPQHF.

In regard to this clone: Other DNA sequences within the sample encode an identical CDR3. V gene TRBV9 combines with J gene TRBJ2-5; a weak D match, TRBD2 (5 bases). V was pared by 0 bases and J by 5 bases, with 8 bases between. The germline V gene has CDR1 SGDLS and CDR2 YYNGEE. This CDR3 spans 13 amino acids. CDR3 loop: CASSVGTGETQYF. The CDR3 region has the DNA TGTGCCAGCAGCGTAGGTACGGGGGAGACCCAGTACTTC.

The chain carries TRBV11-3 and TRBJ2-7, with a weak D call TRBD2 (5 bases). The V end was cut by 2 bases, the J end by 6 bases, with 8 bases between. Germline lookup yields CDR1 SGHNT and CDR2 YENEEA. There are 12 residues in the CDR3. CDR3 amino acids: CASSLRSGEQYF. In nucleotides, the CDR3 is TGTGCCAGCAGCTTAAGGAGCGGCGAGCAGTACTTC.

CDR3 residues: CASSRTGNTEAFF. CDR3 sequence (DNA): TGTGCCAGCAGCCGGACAGGAAACACTGAAGCTTTCTTT. The gene calls are TRBV2 and TRBJ1-1, with 7 bases identical to TRBD1. V dropped 6 bases and J dropped 2; count of bases not matched to a gene: 3. Germline V CDR1 and CDR2: SNHLY, FYNNEI. CDR3 length: 13 residues.

The CDR3, as DNA: TGTGCCAGCAGCCAGGCGGGGTCCGGGGAGCTGTTTTTT. Amino acid sequence: CASSQAGSGELFF. V usage is TRBV7-3 and J usage is TRBJ2-2, with D possibly TRBD2 on 6 matching bases. CDR1 is SGHTA and CDR2 is FQGTGA in the germline V gene. Trimming removed 5 bases at V and 6 bases at J, with 10 bases between. The CDR3 is 13 residues long. The variable domain in full, with the rest retrieved from reference TRBV7-3 and TRBJ2-2, is GAGVSQTPSNKVTEKGKYVELRCDPISGHTALYWYRQSLGQGPEFLIYFQGTGAADDSGLPNDRFFAVRPEGSVSTLKIQRTERGDSAVYLCASSQAGSGELFFGEGSRLTVL.

The chain recombines TRBV29-1 with TRBJ2-1, with no clear D. The CDR3 has 15 residues. Germline loops: CDR1 SQVTM, CDR2 ANQGSEA. Trimming pared 2 bases from V and 0 bases from J, leaving 11 bases between. The CDR3 DNA reads TGCAGCGTTGAAACTGAGGTGAGCTCCTACAATGAGCAGTTCTTC. It specifies CSVETEVSSYNEQFF.

This chain links TRBV7-2 with TRBJ1-1; D perhaps matches TRBD1 (6 bases). Germline CDR1 and CDR2: SGHTA and FQGNSA. The CDR3 has 13 residues. Trimming shortened V by 3 bases and J by 6 bases, and 11 bases separated the two germline ends. CDR3 bases: TGTGCCAGCAGCTTCGCTCCAGGGGCTGAAGCTTTCTTT. Its translation: CASSFAPGAEAFF.

This chain uses TRBV7-9 with TRBJ2-5, with 9 bases matching TRBD2. Looked up from germline, CDR1 is SEHNR and CDR2 is FQNEAQ (reference sequence). The junction had 7 bases not matched to a gene; V was cut back by 0 bases and J by 5 bases. CDR3 length: 16 amino acids. CDR3 DNA: TGTGCCAGCAGCTTAGCGCAAGCGGGAGGCGGGGAGACCCAGTACTTC. Protein product: CASSLAQAGGGETQYF.

V usage is TRBV5-4 and J usage is TRBJ2-2, with a possible D match to TRBD1 (6 bases). The length of the CDR3 is 14 residues. Germline values: CDR1 SGHNT, CDR2 YYREEE (reference sequence). The ends were cut back, 3 bases at V and 10 bases at J, with 16 bases in the middle. CDR3 coding DNA: TGTGCCAGCAGCTCCCGGGACATATTTCCGGAGCTGTTTTTT. The encoded protein is CASSSRDIFPELFF.

V and J are TRBV9 and TRBJ2-7; no clear D. This CDR3 comprises 13 residues. Germline CDR1 and CDR2: SGDLS and YYNGEE. The germline V and J ends were trimmed by 4 bases and 0 bases, with 8 bases remaining between them. CDR3 sequence reads: CASSRQSSYEQYF. The CDR3, as DNA: TGTGCCAGCAGCCGACAAAGCTCCTACGAGCAGTACTTC.

The chain is built from TRBV5-4 and TRBJ1-2; D gene uncertain. From germline, CDR1 is SGHNT and CDR2 YYREEE (reference sequence). V was clipped by 3 bases and J by 3 bases, with 21 bases between them. This CDR3 comprises 17 residues. The CDR3 reads CASSSSLLAQADYGYTF. In nucleotides, the CDR3 is TGTGCCAGCAGCTCAAGCTTACTAGCCCAAGCAGACTATGGCTACACCTTC.

The rearrangement uses TRBV27 and TRBJ2-3; 9 bases agree with TRBD1. This CDR3 has 16 residues. V shed 5 bases and J 4 bases; nucleotides not matched to a gene: 10. Germline-derived CDR1 and CDR2 are MNHEY and SMNVEV (reference sequence). CDR3 bases: TGTGCCAGCAGTCCCCTGACAGGGGGAACGGCAGATACGCAGTATTTT. Translation: CASSPLTGGTADTQYF.

The chain combines TRBV4-2 with TRBJ2-7; 7 bases are shared with TRBD2. V gave up 0 bases and J gave up 3 bases; unmatched junction bases: 8. The CDR3 runs to 16 residues. Germline V gene sequence: CDR1 LGHNA, CDR2 YNFKEQ. This CDR3 reads CASSQDSGTTGYEQYF. The CDR3 DNA sequence: TGTGCCAGCAGCCAAGATTCCGGGACTACTGGCTACGAGCAGTACTTC.

The chain is built from TRBV27 and TRBJ2-1; TRBD2 is a possible D gene (5 bases). Germline V CDR1 and CDR2: MNHEY, SMNVEV (reference sequence). V was trimmed by 5 bases and J by 5 bases, leaving 16 bases between them. This CDR3 has 15 residues. For the CDR3, the DNA is TGTGCCAGCAGTACTCTAGCCCCGTGGGACAATGAGCAGTTCTTC. Translated, it gives CASSTLAPWDNEQFF.

V and J are TRBV19 and TRBJ1-1, with 9 positions matching TRBD1. This CDR3 comprises 14 residues. The V gene's germline CDR1 is LNHDA and CDR2 SQIVND (reference sequence). The ends lost 3 bases at V and 3 bases at J; junction bases unmatched: 2. CDR3 amino acids: CASSMGQGHTEAFF. The CDR3 nucleotides read TGTGCCAGTAGTATGGGACAGGGCCACACTGAAGCTTTCTTT.

V usage is TRBV27 and J usage is TRBJ2-1, with TRBD2 matching 11 bases. Germline loops: CDR1 MNHEY, CDR2 SMNVEV (reference sequence). Germline trimming cut 6 bases from V and 4 bases from J; bases unmatched to any gene: 8. This CDR3 has 16 residues. The CDR3 sequence: CASRPTSGAEYNEQFF. The CDR3 DNA is TGTGCCAGCAGGCCGACTAGCGGGGCCGAGTACAATGAGCAGTTCTTC.

The chain couples TRBV6-5 to TRBJ1-1; 9 bases agree with TRBD1. Germline CDR1 is MNHEY and CDR2 is SVGAGI. Germline trimming cut 5 bases from V and 4 bases from J; bases unmatched to any gene: 5. CDR3 length equals 14 residues. CDR3 sequence: CASSPGQGTTEAFF. The CDR3 bases are TGTGCCAGCAGTCCGGGACAGGGCACCACTGAAGCTTTCTTT.

The V and J genes are TRBV18 and TRBJ2-2, with 9 bases identical to TRBD1. This CDR3 region has 16 residues. V shed 3 bases and J 7 bases; nucleotides not matched to a gene: 9. The germline gives CDR1 KGHSH, CDR2 LQKENI. The CDR3 nucleotides read TGTGCCAGCTCACCGGAGGACAGGGGTTATGTCGGGGAGCTGTTTTTT. This translates into CASSPEDRGYVGELFF.

The table lists this clone with a count of one. The V gene is TRBV6-5, the J gene TRBJ1-2; 7 nucleotides match TRBD1. V trimming: 11 bases; J trimming: 5 bases; junction bases outside the gene matches: 8. CDR1 MNHEY and CDR2 SVGAGI come from the germline V gene. The CDR3 loop spans 12 amino acids. CDR3 DNA: TGTGCCCCCAGACAGGGAAGGTATGGCTACACCTTC. This encodes CAPRQGRYGYTF.